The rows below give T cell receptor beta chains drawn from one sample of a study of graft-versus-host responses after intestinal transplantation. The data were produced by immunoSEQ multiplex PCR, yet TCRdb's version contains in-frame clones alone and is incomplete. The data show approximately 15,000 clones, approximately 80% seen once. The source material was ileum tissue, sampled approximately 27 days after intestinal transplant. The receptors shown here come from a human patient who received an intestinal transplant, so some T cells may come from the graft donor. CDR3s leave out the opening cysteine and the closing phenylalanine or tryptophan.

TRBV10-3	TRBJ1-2	AIRNAQGAVGYT
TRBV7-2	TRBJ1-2	ASSVPGQIFSE
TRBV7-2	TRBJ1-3	ASRGRDGSGNTIY
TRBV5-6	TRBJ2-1	ASSLLASYNEQF
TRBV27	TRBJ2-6	ASSSFGGGANVLT
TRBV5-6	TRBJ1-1	ASSLFGRGPPIGAF
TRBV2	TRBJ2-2	ASSGPLAGGGELF
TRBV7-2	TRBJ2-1	ASSVTGSSYNEQF
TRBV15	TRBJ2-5	ATSRGPSGGDQETQY
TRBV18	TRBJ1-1	ASSPGQTDEAF
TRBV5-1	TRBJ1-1	ASSPGQGGNTEAF
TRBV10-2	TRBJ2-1	ASRVTHQGFYNEQF
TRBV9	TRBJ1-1	ASSAQGTEAF
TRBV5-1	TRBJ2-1	ASSRLGTNNEQF
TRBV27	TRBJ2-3	ASSLSRLLGRTDTQY
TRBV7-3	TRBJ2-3	ASSLLAGGADTQY
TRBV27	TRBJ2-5	ASSPIGGQAYQETQY
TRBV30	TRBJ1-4	AWSDVQLMEGPNEKLF
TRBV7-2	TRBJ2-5	ASSPVAGGFETQY
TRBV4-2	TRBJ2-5	ASSQDNSGGVAGQETQY
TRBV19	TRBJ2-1	ASKESGGGRWEQF
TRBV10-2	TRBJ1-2	ASSDGNYGYT